The 20 T cell receptor beta chains listed next were all sequenced from one sample in a study of T cell responses to AZD1222 COVID-19 vaccine. TCRdb keeps only in-frame clones here, not all; method: immunoSEQ multiplex PCR. This table holds 210,000 or so clones, under 95% found once. The starting material was peripheral blood, obtained on day 0 of MenACWY control vaccination. The receptors were gathered from an adult in good health.

The V gene is TRBV6-5, the J gene TRBJ1-5; TRBD1 is a possible D gene (5 bases). Looked up from germline, CDR1 is MNHEY and CDR2 is SVGAGI. This CDR3 spans 15 amino acids. V lost 6 bases to trimming and J lost 0 bases, with 12 bases between them. CDR3 coding DNA: TGTGCCAGCAGGATGGGGGGGATTAGCAATCAGCCCCAGCATTTT. Translation: CASRMGGISNQPQHF.

The chain recombines TRBV19 with TRBJ1-6, with TRBD1 identical over 7 bases. Germline V CDR1 and CDR2: LNHDA, SQIVND (reference sequence). The length of the CDR3 is 14 residues. J lost 7 bases, V lost 4 bases, and 4 bases had no gene match. CDR3 nucleotide sequence: TGTGCCAGTAGTACCGGGACAGACAATTCACCCCTCCACTTT. Protein sequence: CASSTGTDNSPLHF.

The rearrangement joins TRBV7-2 to TRBJ1-2; TRBD1 matches 9 bases. The CDR3 runs 16 residues. Germline V gives CDR1 SGHTA, CDR2 FQGNSA. Trimming cost V 0 bases and J 4 bases; bases outside gene matches: 6. This chain's CDR3 is CASSLAPTGGSYGYTF. The CDR3 bases are TGTGCCAGCAGCTTAGCGCCGACAGGGGGAAGCTATGGCTACACCTTC.

The V gene is TRBV6-5, the J gene TRBJ2-7; tentatively, D is TRBD1 or TRBD2 (5 bases each). Germline CDR1 reads MNHEY; CDR2 reads SVGAGI. Deletions cut 8 bases from V and 0 bases from J, with 8 bases between. This CDR3 is 12 amino acids long. The CDR3 loop reads CASWGTSYEQYF. The CDR3 bases are TGTGCCAGCTGGGGGACCTCCTACGAGCAGTACTTC.

The rearrangement joins TRBV3-1 (or the pseudogene TRBV3-2) to TRBJ1-1; D remains unclear. This CDR3 spans 12 amino acids. The germline CDR1 and CDR2 sequences are LGHDT and YNNKEL (reference sequence). V dropped 3 bases and J dropped 0 bases, with 2 bases sitting between them. CDR3 sequence: CASSHLNTEAFF. CDR3 bases: TGTGCCAGCAGCCACTTGAACACTGAAGCTTTCTTT.

This chain uses TRBV12-5 with TRBJ1-1; D is undetermined. The CDR3 has 14 residues. CDR1 and CDR2 from the germline V gene are LGHNT and FRNRAP. The germline V and J ends were trimmed by 5 bases and 7 bases, with 17 bases remaining between them. CDR3 nucleotide sequence: TGTGCTAGTGGTCCCCCCGGACTGCCCGGTGAAGCTTTCTTT. Translating gives CASGPPGLPGEAFF.

The rearrangement links TRBV18 to TRBJ1-2; D possibly corresponds to TRBD1 (6 bases). Trimming left V 0 bases short and J 0 bases short, with 14 bases between. Germline V CDR1 and CDR2: KGHSH, LQKENI. The CDR3 consists of 17 residues. CDR3 in DNA: TGTGCCAGCTCACCACCCGGACAGCTCTCAGCTAACTATGGCTACACCTTC. Protein product: CASSPPGQLSANYGYTF.

This chain connects TRBV19 to TRBJ1-5, with unresolved D. The CDR3 consists of 12 residues. Trimming cost V 4 bases and J 3 bases, with 4 bases left between them. The germline V gene has CDR1 LNHDA and CDR2 SQIVND (reference sequence). The CDR3 protein is CASSTINQPQHF. CDR3 nucleotide sequence: TGTGCCAGTAGTACTATCAATCAGCCCCAGCATTTT.

The rearrangement joins TRBV6-5 to TRBJ2-5; 8 bases line up with TRBD1. The V segment lost 2 bases and the J segment 2 bases; nucleotides outside the gene matches: 1. Germline V gene lookup returns CDR1 MNHEY and CDR2 SVGAGI. This CDR3 comprises 14 residues. In nucleotides, the CDR3 is TGTGCCAGCAGTTACGGGACAGGTCAAGAGACCCAGTACTTC. Protein sequence: CASSYGTGQETQYF.

CDR3 bases: TGTGCCAGCAGCCCGGACAGGGAAAGTTCACCCCTCCACTTT. Translated: CASSPDRESSPLHF. This chain uses TRBV7-9 with TRBJ1-6; 8 bases match TRBD1. CDR3 size: 14 residues. The V segment lost 5 bases and the J segment 9 bases; nucleotides outside the gene matches: 6. Germline lookup yields CDR1 SEHNR and CDR2 FQNEAQ (reference sequence).

This chain connects TRBV3-1 (or the pseudogene TRBV3-2) to TRBJ1-1, with D unclear. V lost 2 bases and J lost 4, with 11 bases in between. Germline values: CDR1 LGHDT, CDR2 YNNKEL (reference sequence). CDR3 length: 14 residues. The CDR3 region has the DNA TGTGCCAGCAGCCAAAGCTTACAGCGCACTGAAGCTTTCTTT. This sequence encodes CASSQSLQRTEAFF.

The V gene is TRBV27, the J gene TRBJ1-2, with TRBD1 as a possible D gene (5 bases). V was cut by 5 bases and J by 2 bases, with 15 bases left in between. The CDR3 spans 15 residues. Germline values: CDR1 MNHEY, CDR2 SMNVEV (reference sequence). The CDR3 spells CASSRDRGLNYGYTF. For the CDR3, the DNA is TGTGCCAGCAGTCGGGACCGCGGGTTAAACTATGGCTACACCTTC.

The chain combines TRBV7-2 with TRBJ2-1; possibly TRBD1 or TRBD2 for D (7 bases each). The CDR3 has 15 residues. Germline CDR1 SGHTA, CDR2 FQGNSA. The V gene lost 3 bases and the J gene lost 8 bases, with 17 bases spanning the gap. CDR3 DNA sequence: TGTGCCAGCAGCTTTCAGGGGGGGCCTTCCCATGAGCAGTTCTTC. It translates to CASSFQGGPSHEQFF. Looking up the rest from reference TRBV7-2 and TRBJ2-1 gives the full variable domain: GAGVSQSPSNKVTEKGKDVELRCDPISGHTALYWYRQSLGQGLEFLIYFQGNSAPDKSGLPSDRFSAERTGGSVSTLTIQRTQQEDSAVYLCASSFQGGPSHEQFFGPGTRLTVL.

The chain uses TRBV5-1 and TRBJ1-2; weak D call: TRBD1 (6 bases). Germline assignment: CDR1 SGHRS and CDR2 YFSETQ. V was shortened by 7 bases and J by 8 bases, with 18 bases between the two germline ends. The length of the CDR3 is 13 residues. The DNA of the CDR3 is TGCGCCAGCTCTAACCGGGGGGCGAGGGGCTACACCTTC. It encodes CASSNRGARGYTF.

The rearrangement uses TRBV7-6 and TRBJ1-2; 7 bases are a match to TRBD1. CDR1 SGHVS and CDR2 FNYEAQ come from the germline V gene. The CDR3 spans 13 residues. J was trimmed by 7 bases and V by 5 bases; bases with no gene match: 7. The CDR3 DNA reads TGTGCCAGCAGCCGACAGGGTGGGGTTGGCTACACCTTC. Residues: CASSRQGGVGYTF.

V is TRBV5-4 and J is TRBJ2-1, with TRBD2 matching 15 bases. The CDR3 has 17 residues. CDR1 is SGHNT and CDR2 is YYREEE in the germline V gene (reference sequence). The V segment lost 2 bases and the J segment 5 bases; nucleotides outside the gene matches: 5. The CDR3 nucleotides read TGTGCCAGCAGCTTCCTTAGGACTAGCGGGGGGGACAATGAGCAGTTCTTC. It codes for CASSFLRTSGGDNEQFF.

This chain joins TRBV5-1 and TRBJ1-1; the D is unclear. Germline V gene lookup returns CDR1 SGHRS and CDR2 YFSETQ. The V and J ends lost 4 bases and 5 bases respectively, with 6 bases between them. The CDR3 is made up of 11 amino acids. The CDR3 loop is CASSPVTEAFF. DNA for the CDR3: TGCGCCAGCAGCCCCGTTACTGAAGCTTTCTTT.

The chain links TRBV3-1 (or the pseudogene TRBV3-2) to TRBJ2-5; D is unclear. Trimming took 0 bases from V and 2 from J, leaving 13 bases between them. The germline V gene has CDR1 LGHDT and CDR2 YNNKEL (reference sequence). This CDR3 has 16 residues. The CDR3 DNA follows: TGTGCCAGCAGCCAAGAAATTCGGGCGGAGCAAGAGACCCAGTACTTC. Translating gives CASSQEIRAEQETQYF.

This chain links TRBV18 with TRBJ1-4; D uncertain. CDR1 and CDR2 (germline): KGHSH, LQKENI. The CDR3 extends over 13 amino acids. Trimming took off 2 bases at V and 5 bases at J, with 6 bases between the two ends. The CDR3 here is CASSPAINEKLFF. The CDR3 DNA follows: TGTGCCAGCTCACCAGCGATAAATGAAAAACTGTTTTTT.

The chain joins TRBV7-8 to TRBJ2-1; TRBD1 matches at 8 bases. The CDR3 has 16 residues. The junction had 14 bases not matched to a gene; V was cut back by 5 bases and J by 8 bases. Germline V gives CDR1 SGHVS, CDR2 FQNEAQ. CDR3 amino acids: CASSPRTGTWGDEQFF. The CDR3 DNA follows: TGTGCCAGCAGCCCCCGGACAGGGACCTGGGGCGATGAGCAGTTCTTC.